Below are 20 T cell receptor beta chains sequenced from a single sample in a study of vaccination and CD4 T cells after COVID-19. Regarding treatment: roughly 11-day PBMC culture with coronavirus spike peptide pools or control peptides (ViraFEST assay). Harvesting of the unexposed donor's CD4+ T cells predated the COVID-19 pandemic (2011-2018). Their antigen targets remain unknown. The Oncomine TCR Beta short-read assay sequenced DNA from cultured CD4+ T cells. TCRdb recomputed calls from the PCR reads with MiXCR, one row per CDR3 protein. The sample has approximately 7,100 distinct CDR3 sequences, 40% to 50% seen once. The sequenced sample consisted of CD4+ T cells from blood, cultured in vitro. The receptors originated from a human donor in good health.

This clonotype was detected only a few times. V is TRBV20-1 and J is TRBJ2-3, with 12 bases that match TRBD2. The CDR3 sequence is 15 residues long. CDR1 is DFQATT and CDR2 is SNEGSKA in the germline V gene (reference sequence). J lost 6 bases, V lost 6 bases, and 10 bases had no gene match. This CDR3 is CSAQGRLAGVDTQYF. CDR3 in DNA: TGCAGTGCCCAGGGGCGACTAGCGGGAGTGGATACGCAGTATTTT.

CDR3 bases: TGCGCCAGCAGTCCACCCAGTCGGCGGACCTATGGCTACACCTTC. Protein sequence: CASSPPSRRTYGYTF. V and J are TRBV23-1 and TRBJ1-2; D is undetermined. TRBV23-1 is designated an ORF whose function remains uncertain. The CDR3 covers 15 residues. With 4 bases removed from V and 4 bases from J, the gap between germline ends came to 16 bases.

The rearrangement uses TRBV7-9 and TRBJ1-2; unclear D gene. This CDR3 spans 12 amino acids. Per the germline V gene, CDR1 is SEHNR and CDR2 is FQNEAQ (reference sequence). V was pared by 5 bases and J by 8 bases, with 12 bases between. The CDR3 nucleotides are TGTGCCAGCAGCCGGACGGTTGAAGGCTACACCTTC. Translated: CASSRTVEGYTF.

This clonotype is a singleton in its sample. The J gene is TRBJ1-3, the V gene TRBV24-1; tentatively, D is TRBD1 (5 bases). V was pared by 2 bases and J by 0 bases, with 16 bases between. Germline V gene sequence: CDR1 KGHDR, CDR2 SFDVKD. The CDR3 covers 18 residues. The CDR3 DNA reads as TGTGCCACCAGTGATTGGAAGGGGCAGCGCTTCTCTGGAAACACCATATATTTT. Amino acid sequence: CATSDWKGQRFSGNTIYF.

V gene TRBV11-2 combines with J gene TRBJ2-3, with 7 bases aligning to TRBD2. The germline V gene encodes CDR1 SGHAT and CDR2 FQNNGV. Trimming removed 5 bases from V and 6 bases from J; junction bases left unmatched: 5. This CDR3 has 13 residues. The CDR3 bases are TGTGCCAGCAGCCTCCTCGGGGGGGATACGCAGTATTTT. Amino acids: CASSLLGGDTQYF.

This sequence joins TRBV7-2 and TRBJ2-7, with a possible D match to TRBD2 (6 bases). V lost 5 bases and J 2 bases, leaving 19 bases between the germline ends. The CDR3 extends over 16 amino acids. Germline V CDR1 and CDR2: SGHTA, FQGNSA. CDR3 DNA: TGTGCCAGCAGCACCCTTCAGCCACTAGCTACCTACGAGCAGTACTTC. Protein product: CASSTLQPLATYEQYF.

This clonotype was counted a few times. J is TRBJ2-7 and V is TRBV20-1; 12 nucleotides line up with TRBD2. CDR3 length equals 13 residues. Germline V gene sequence: CDR1 DFQATT, CDR2 SNEGSKA (reference sequence). J was trimmed by 8 bases and V by 4 bases; bases with no gene match: 6. The CDR3 protein is CSATLAGGDQQYF. CDR3 nucleotides: TGCAGTGCTACACTAGCGGGAGGCGACCAGCAGTACTTC.

This CDR3 reads CASSTGTTKETQYF. The CDR3 DNA is TGTGCCAGCAGCACCGGGACTACCAAAGAGACCCAGTACTTC. The chain employs TRBV7-7 and TRBJ2-5; TRBD2 aligns across 7 bases. V trimming: 5 bases; J trimming: 3 bases; junction bases outside the gene matches: 6. This CDR3 region has 14 residues. Germline-derived CDR1 and CDR2 are SSHAT and FNYEAQ (reference sequence).

This clonotype was seen just once. The CDR3 nucleotides read TGCGCCAGCAGCCAAGATCACGGGGGAGGAGGGGAGCTGTTTTTT. Residues: CASSQDHGGGGELFF. This chain links TRBV4-3 with TRBJ2-2, with TRBD2 as a possible D gene (6 bases). Germline-derived CDR1 and CDR2 are LGHNA and YSLEER. The V gene lost 0 bases and the J gene lost 8 bases, with 13 bases spanning the gap. The CDR3 consists of 15 residues.

V is TRBV29-1 and J is TRBJ2-5, with D maybe TRBD2 (6 bases). Germline CDR1 SQVTM, CDR2 ANQGSEA. The CDR3 is made up of 13 amino acids. V was clipped by 5 bases and J by 2 bases, with 12 bases between them. For the CDR3, the DNA is TGCAGCGTTTTCGGGAGCGGGCAAGAGACCCAGTACTTC. This translates into CSVFGSGQETQYF.

This clonotype was seen a few times. The chain combines TRBV5-8 with TRBJ2-7; D may be TRBD1 or TRBD2 (5 bases each). Between the trimmed V and J ends, which lost 8 bases and 6 bases, there was a span of 27 bases. The CDR3 has 16 amino acids. Per the germline V gene, CDR1 is SGHTS and CDR2 is YDEGEE. As DNA, the CDR3 is TGTGCCAGTTGCTGGAGCCCCGGGACGGCGTGTCTCGAGCAGTACTTC. Protein sequence: CASCWSPGTACLEQYF. Combining the CDR3 with reference TRBV5-8 and TRBJ2-7 gives the whole variable domain EAGVTQSPTHLIKTRGQQATLRCSPISGHTSVYWYQQALGLGLQFLLWYDEGEERNRGNFPPRFSGRQFPNYSSELNVNALELEDSALYLCASCWSPGTACLEQYFGPGTRLTVT.

The CDR3 spells CASSLRGFGGEAFF. The CDR3 region has the DNA TGTGCCAGCAGCTTACGGGGTTTTGGGGGTGAAGCTTTCTTT. The V gene is TRBV7-2, the J gene TRBJ1-1; weak D call: TRBD1 (5 bases). Germline CDR1 is SGHTA and CDR2 is FQGNSA. The CDR3 loop spans 14 amino acids. V lost 2 bases to trimming and J lost 7 bases, with 14 bases between them.

J is TRBJ1-1 and V is TRBV12-3 or TRBV12-4; D is unclear. The CDR3 extends over 12 amino acids. Trimming stripped 4 bases from V and 1 base from J, with 4 bases between. CDR3 amino acids: CASSYTNTEAFF. The CDR3 DNA sequence: TGTGCCAGCAGTTACACGAACACTGAAGCTTTCTTT.

The chain employs TRBV6-5 and TRBJ1-1; no clear D. Trimming shortened V by 2 bases and J by 3 bases, and 7 bases separated the two germline ends. Germline CDR1 reads MNHEY; CDR2 reads SVGAGI. The CDR3 covers 13 residues. CDR3 region: CASSYAEYTEAFF. As DNA, the CDR3 is TGTGCCAGCAGTTACGCAGAGTACACTGAAGCTTTCTTT.

This clonotype was seen a few times. V gene TRBV28 combines with J gene TRBJ1-2; D call uncertain. Trimming stripped 8 bases from V and 4 bases from J, with 8 bases between. Germline CDR1 MDHEN, CDR2 SYDVKM. This CDR3 has 11 residues. The CDR3 DNA sequence: TGTGCCAGCGGGCCGTTCTATGGCTACACCTTC. It translates to CASGPFYGYTF.

The chain uses TRBV18 and TRBJ2-1; the D is unclear. CDR3 length: 13 amino acids. Trimming left V 5 bases short and J 0 bases short, with 5 bases between. Germline V lookup: CDR1 KGHSH, CDR2 LQKENI. CDR3 DNA sequence: TGTGCCAGCTCATTTCGCTCCTACAATGAGCAGTTCTTC. Translated: CASSFRSYNEQFF.

This clonotype was observed a handful of times. This sequence joins TRBV25-1 and TRBJ1-2; 7 bases are shared with TRBD1. The junction had 6 bases not matched to a gene; V was cut back by 10 bases and J by 4 bases. Germline V gene sequence: CDR1 MGHDK, CDR2 SYGVNS. This CDR3 comprises 12 residues. CDR3 sequence (DNA): TGTGCCACCGGGGACAGCGGCTATGGCTACACCTTC. This sequence encodes CATGDSGYGYTF.

V usage is TRBV7-2 and J usage is TRBJ1-2; D gene unclear. V was shortened by 5 bases and J by 0 bases, with 7 bases between the two germline ends. The CDR3 is 13 amino acids. CDR1 is SGHTA and CDR2 is FQGNSA in the germline V gene. The CDR3 nucleotides read TGTGCCAGCAGCAACCGGGCTAACTATGGCTACACCTTC. As protein: CASSNRANYGYTF.

The chain joins TRBV30 to TRBJ1-2; D is unclear. V lost 2 bases and J lost 7, with 23 bases in between. The CDR3 runs to 16 residues. CDR1 GTSNPN and CDR2 SVGIG come from the germline V gene (reference sequence). The CDR3 DNA sequence: TGTGCCTGGAGTAAAACCCGGCAGGCGGGGTGGGGTGGCTACACCTTC. It is translated as CAWSKTRQAGWGGYTF.

In nucleotides, the CDR3 is TGTGCCAGCAGCTTAGACGGGAGGAGCACAGATACGCAGTATTTT. Protein: CASSLDGRSTDTQYF. The rearrangement uses TRBV7-2 and TRBJ2-3, with TRBD2 matching over 7 bases. V was pared by 1 base and J by 0 bases, with 1 base of the junction left unmatched. Germline CDR1 is SGHTA and CDR2 is FQGNSA. The CDR3 loop spans 15 amino acids.